This T cell receptor (beta chain) is from a study of T cells in Graves' hyperthyroidism and ophthalmopathy. The overall study: Once the initial diagnosis was made, peripheral blood was obtained before any treatment. Regarding the study as a whole: Most thyroid-expanded clonotypes above 0.001 were also found in blood.

Every diagnosis used clinical symptoms, serum thyroxine and TRAb, thyroid ultrasound and orbital computed tomography. V dropped 2 bases and J dropped 2 bases, with 9 bases sitting between them. This CDR3 has 14 residues. The germline gives CDR1 SGHKS, CDR2 YYEKEE (reference sequence). Note on this clonotype: Its target is unknown.

The investigators amplified TCR beta CDR3 regions from RNA transcripts. The HTBI primer set was used in a first-round RT-PCR of the TCR CDR3. TCRdb fed the multiplex PCR reads into MiXCR, producing one record per CDR3 protein. The table records fewer than 400,000 distinct CDR3 sequences, roughly 25% of them present only once. The receptor was isolated from a man aged 45-60 years with Graves' hyperthyroidism. The chain joins TRBV5-5 to TRBJ2-3; D possibly corresponds to TRBD2 (5 bases). Sequences were obtained from blood. In DNA, the CDR3 is TGTGCCAGCAGCTTCGGACTTAACACAGATACGCAGTATTTT. Translation gives CASSFGLNTDTQYF.